The entry that follows covers one T cell receptor (delta chain) sequence. Its antigen remains unidentified. This sample is drawn from a study of Vδ1+ human thymocytes. The sorted cells were CD3+ Vdelta1+ Vdelta2- thymocytes from alphabeta-depleted thymus. Findings and limits, study-wide: TRD repertoires were essentially private, unlike widely shared TRG clonotypes. Thymic TRG and TRD repertoires appeared highly polyclonal. Approximately 20% of thymic delta-chain sequences were Vdelta2, with few Vdelta3, unlike blood Vdelta1+ controls. Bulk data may be misread because of unexpected Vdelta2 sequences.

The length of the CDR3 is 26 residues. The J segment lost 1 base and the V segment lost 0 bases, leaving 31 bases of the junction unmatched. CDR1 TSWWSYY and CDR2 QGS come from the germline V gene. The template was reverse-transcribed extracted RNA. The CDR3 regions were amplified by multiplex PCR from V-gene primers to a constant-region primer. TCRdb fed the multiplex PCR reads to CATT. The sample carries 45,000 to 75,000 delta-chain clones, approximately 15% recorded once. This TCR derives from a girl under three years old who had congenital heart surgery. The sequenced sample was Vdelta1+ gamma-delta thymocytes from the thymus. Noted subset: FACS-sorted CD3+ TCRalphabeta- TCRVdelta1+ TCRVdelta2- thymocytes. V and J are TRDV1 and TRDJ1; TRDD3 matches at 11 bases. Written as DNA, the CDR3 is TGTGCTCTTGGGGAACTAGAACGAGTTCGGGGGTACTGGGGGATAATGAGGGTTATCGGCACCGATAAACTCATCTTT. Its translation is CALGELERVRGYWGIMRVIGTDKLIF.